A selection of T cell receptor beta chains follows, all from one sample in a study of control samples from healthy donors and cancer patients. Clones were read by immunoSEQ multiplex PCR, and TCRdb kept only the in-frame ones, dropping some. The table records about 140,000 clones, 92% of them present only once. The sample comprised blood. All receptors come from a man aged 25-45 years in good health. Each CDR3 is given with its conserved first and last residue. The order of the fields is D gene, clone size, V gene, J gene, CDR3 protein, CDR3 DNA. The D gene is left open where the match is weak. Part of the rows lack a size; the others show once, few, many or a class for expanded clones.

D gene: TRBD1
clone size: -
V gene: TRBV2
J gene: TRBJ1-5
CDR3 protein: CASRGQGGGNQPQHF
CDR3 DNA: TGTGCCAGCAGAGGACAGGGAGGAGGCAATCAGCCCCAGCATTTT

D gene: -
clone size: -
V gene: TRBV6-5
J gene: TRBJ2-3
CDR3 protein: CASSLFGNHYTQYF
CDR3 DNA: TGTGCCAGCAGTCTCTTTGGGAACCATTATACGCAGTATTTT

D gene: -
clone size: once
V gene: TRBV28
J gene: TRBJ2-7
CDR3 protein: CASSHRVGGYEQYF
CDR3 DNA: TGTGCCAGCAGTCATCGGGTTGGAGGATACGAGCAGTACTTC

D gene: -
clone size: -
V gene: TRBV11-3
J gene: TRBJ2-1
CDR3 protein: CASSLQRAYEQFF
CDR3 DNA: TGTGCCAGCAGCTTACAAAGGGCCTATGAGCAGTTCTTC

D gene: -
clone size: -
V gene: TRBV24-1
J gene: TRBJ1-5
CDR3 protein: CATSDPNQPQHF
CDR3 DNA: TGTGCCACCAGTGACCCGAATCAGCCCCAGCATTTT

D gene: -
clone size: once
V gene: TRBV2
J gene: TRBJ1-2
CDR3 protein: CASSEGMRTRGYGYTF
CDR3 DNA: TGTGCCAGCAGTGAAGGGATGCGCACTCGGGGCTATGGCTACACCTTC

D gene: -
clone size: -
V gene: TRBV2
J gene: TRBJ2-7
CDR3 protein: CASNKGVVEQYF
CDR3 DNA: TGTGCCAGCAATAAAGGGGTGGTCGAGCAGTACTTC

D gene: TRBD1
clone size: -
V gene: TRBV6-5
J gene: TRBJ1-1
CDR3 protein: CASSPRPGTGEAFF
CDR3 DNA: TGTGCCAGCAGTCCGCGTCCCGGGACAGGGGAAGCTTTCTTT

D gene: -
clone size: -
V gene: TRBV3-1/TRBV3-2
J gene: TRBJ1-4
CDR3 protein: CASSQRGGEEKLFF
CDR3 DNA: TGTGCCAGCAGCCAGAGGGGGGGAGAAGAAAAACTGTTTTTT

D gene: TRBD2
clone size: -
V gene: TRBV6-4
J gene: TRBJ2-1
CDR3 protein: CASSDKRGSSYNEQFF
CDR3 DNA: TGTGCCAGCAGTGACAAGCGGGGGAGCTCCTACAATGAGCAGTTCTTC

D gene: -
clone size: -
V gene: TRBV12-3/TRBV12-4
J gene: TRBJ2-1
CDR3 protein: CASSFRREKQFF
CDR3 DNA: TGTGCCAGCAGTTTTAGGAGGGAAAAGCAGTTCTTC

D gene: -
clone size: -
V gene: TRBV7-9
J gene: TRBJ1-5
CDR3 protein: CASSQDTRSNQPQHF
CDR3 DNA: TGTGCCAGCAGCCAAGATACGAGGAGCAATCAGCCCCAGCATTTT

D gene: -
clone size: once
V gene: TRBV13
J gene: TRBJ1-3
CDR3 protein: CASSHIGLQSGNTIYF
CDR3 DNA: TGTGCCAGCAGCCACATAGGGCTCCAGTCTGGAAACACCATATATTTT

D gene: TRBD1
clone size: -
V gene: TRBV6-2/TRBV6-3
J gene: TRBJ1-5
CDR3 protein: CASSYPQGFGSRDQPQHF
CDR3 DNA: TGTGCCAGCAGTTACCCACAGGGGTTTGGTTCGCGGGATCAGCCCCAGCATTTT